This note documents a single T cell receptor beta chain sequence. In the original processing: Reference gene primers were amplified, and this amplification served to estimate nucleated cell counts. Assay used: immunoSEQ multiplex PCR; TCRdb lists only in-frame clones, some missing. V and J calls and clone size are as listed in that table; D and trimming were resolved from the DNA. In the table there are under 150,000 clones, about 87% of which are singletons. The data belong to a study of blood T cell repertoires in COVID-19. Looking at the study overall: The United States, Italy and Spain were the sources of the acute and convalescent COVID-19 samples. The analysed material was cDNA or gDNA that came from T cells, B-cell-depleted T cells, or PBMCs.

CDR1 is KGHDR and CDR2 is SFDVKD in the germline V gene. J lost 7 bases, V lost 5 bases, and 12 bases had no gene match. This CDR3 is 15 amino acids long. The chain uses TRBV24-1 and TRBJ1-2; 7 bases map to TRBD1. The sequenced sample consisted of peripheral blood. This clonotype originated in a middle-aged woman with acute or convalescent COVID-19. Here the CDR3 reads CATSAETGTVGGYTF. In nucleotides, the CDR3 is TGTGCCACCAGTGCCGAAACCGGGACAGTCGGTGGCTACACCTTC.